Below are 16 T cell receptor beta chains sequenced from a single sample in a study of type 1 regulatory T cells. MiXCR was run by TCRdb on the reads, yielding one entry per CDR3 protein. The sample consists of about 97,000 distinct CDR3 sequences, roughly 30% of them appearing once. The sequencing input was CD4+ T cells, either the whole sample or a sorted fraction (not recorded which). Receptors were obtained from a human donor in good health.

As to this clonotype: An end of the junction differs from the germline gene, which may be a read error. The rearrangement uses TRBV5-1 and TRBJ2-5; 7 bases match TRBD1. Per germline, CDR1 SGHRS and CDR2 YFSETQ. CDR3 size: 16 residues. CDR3 DNA: TGCGCCAACAGCTTGGGGACAGCTGTTTCGAGGGAGACCCAGTACTTC. It translates to CANSLGTAVSRETQYF.

This clonotype was seen a handful of times. This chain links TRBV6-2 or TRBV6-3 with TRBJ2-3, with D unresolved. The CDR3 is 16 amino acids. The V gene lost 6 bases and the J gene lost 4 bases, with 20 bases spanning the gap. The germline V gene has CDR1 MNHEY and CDR2 SVGEGT. CDR3 sequence (DNA): TGTGCCAGCAGGACTCTGTTTGCGACTGGACCAGATACGCAGTATTTT. As protein: CASRTLFATGPDTQYF.

This clonotype has more than one count but fewer than ten. The V call is TRBV20-1, the J call TRBJ2-2; D gene unclear. The germline CDR1 and CDR2 sequences are DFQATT and SNEGSKA (reference sequence). V was cut by 3 bases and J by 0 bases, with 14 bases left in between. The length of the CDR3 is 16 residues. CDR3 in DNA: TGCAGTGCTAGGTCTTCGGCCGGAACGAACACCGGGGAGCTGTTTTTT. Its protein product is CSARSSAGTNTGELFF.

This rearrangement joins TRBV7-9 to TRBJ2-2; TRBD1 agrees at 7 bases. The CDR3 loop spans 15 amino acids. After removal of 5 bases from V and 3 bases from J, the junction contained 6 bases not matched to a gene. Looked up from germline, CDR1 is SEHNR and CDR2 is FQNEAQ (reference sequence). This CDR3 reads CASSGYRGHTGELFF. CDR3 bases: TGTGCCAGCAGCGGATACAGGGGACACACCGGGGAGCTGTTTTTT.

The CDR3 DNA reads TGCAGTGCTAGAGATTCGGGCGTTAGCTCCTACGAGCAGTACTTC. This encodes CSARDSGVSSYEQYF. The gene calls are TRBV20-1 and TRBJ2-7; D remains ambiguous. CDR1 is DFQATT and CDR2 is SNEGSKA in the germline V gene (reference sequence). CDR3 length equals 15 residues. Between the trimmed V and J ends, which lost 0 bases and 0 bases, there was a span of 12 bases.

By share, this clonotype counts as medium-sized (0.01 to 0.1%). CDR3 nucleotides: TGTGCCAGCAGCGACAGCATGAACACTGAAGCTTTCTTT. As protein: CASSDSMNTEAFF. V gene TRBV11-2 combines with J gene TRBJ1-1; D is possibly TRBD1 (5 bases). CDR1 and CDR2 (germline): SGHAT, FQNNGV. CDR3 length: 13 residues. V lost 5 bases and J lost 0, with 7 bases in between.

V is TRBV5-1 and J is TRBJ2-6; D is unclear. Germline V gives CDR1 SGHRS, CDR2 YFSETQ. V was trimmed by 2 bases and J by 1 base, leaving 13 bases between them. The CDR3 consists of 17 residues. The CDR3 here is CASSLNRTRSGANVLTF. The CDR3 region has the DNA TGCGCCAGCAGCTTAAACCGGACGAGGTCTGGGGCCAACGTCCTGACTTTC.

The chain links TRBV18 to TRBJ2-7, with D maybe TRBD1 (6 bases). This CDR3 is built from 13 residues. The V end was cut by 3 bases, the J end by 2 bases, with 8 bases between. Germline-derived CDR1 and CDR2 are KGHSH and LQKENI. The CDR3 sequence is CASSPGTTYEQYF. The CDR3 region has the DNA TGTGCCAGCTCACCTGGGACAACCTACGAGCAGTACTTC.

V usage is TRBV20-1 and J usage is TRBJ2-1, with 12 bases aligning to TRBD2. Germline V gene data show CDR1 as DFQATT and CDR2 as SNEGSKA (reference sequence). The CDR3 sequence is 15 residues long. J lost 2 bases, V lost 3 bases, and 2 bases had no gene match. The CDR3, as DNA: TGCAGTGCTAGGGGACTAGCGGGTGCCTACAATGAGCAGTTCTTC. It yields the protein CSARGLAGAYNEQFF.

This clonotype came up a few times. This chain uses TRBV7-8 with TRBJ1-6; 7 bases align to TRBD1. This CDR3 has 16 amino acids. V lost 5 bases to trimming and J lost 7 bases; unmatched junction nucleotides: 11. Germline V CDR1 and CDR2: SGHVS, FQNEAQ. The CDR3 DNA sequence: TGTGCCAGCAGCAAACGGACAGGCTTCGGGAATTCACCCCTCCACTTT. Translating gives CASSKRTGFGNSPLHF.

J is TRBJ2-3 and V is TRBV20-1; D not resolved. This CDR3 spans 14 amino acids. Trimming cost V 0 bases and J 0 bases, with 7 bases left between them. The germline V gene has CDR1 DFQATT and CDR2 SNEGSKA (reference sequence). The CDR3 coding sequence is TGCAGTGCTAGAGACAGGCCTAGCACAGATACGCAGTATTTT. This gives the protein CSARDRPSTDTQYF.

The V and J genes are TRBV28 and TRBJ2-1; TRBD2 matches at 9 bases. The germline CDR1 and CDR2 sequences are MDHEN and SYDVKM. With 3 bases clipped from V and 9 bases from J, the junction kept 6 bases outside the gene matches. The CDR3 is 14 amino acids. The CDR3 region is CASSFAGGRFEQFF. The DNA for the CDR3 is TGTGCCAGCAGTTTTGCGGGAGGGCGGTTTGAGCAGTTCTTC.

This clonotype was recorded many times. The chain employs TRBV20-1 and TRBJ2-3, with D uncertain. From germline, CDR1 is DFQATT and CDR2 SNEGSKA (reference sequence). The V end was cut by 3 bases, the J end by 3 bases, with 10 bases between. The CDR3 contains 13 residues. In DNA form, the CDR3 reads TGCAGTGCTAGCGACTGGGCTACAGATACGCAGTATTTT. This sequence encodes CSASDWATDTQYF.

The chain carries TRBV20-1 and TRBJ2-1, with 10 bases matching TRBD2. The CDR3 consists of 13 residues. J gave up 6 bases and V 3 bases, and 2 bases lay outside the gene matches. Germline loops: CDR1 DFQATT, CDR2 SNEGSKA (reference sequence). The CDR3 region has the DNA TGCAGTGCTAGCAGCGGGAGGGCCAATGAGCAGTTCTTC. Translating gives CSASSGRANEQFF.

By frequency in the sample, this clonotype is medium-sized. The chain couples TRBV5-1 to TRBJ2-3; 8 bases map to TRBD2. The trim removed 0 bases at V and 8 bases at J, leaving 5 bases unmatched. Germline assignment: CDR1 SGHRS and CDR2 YFSETQ. This CDR3 contains 14 residues. The CDR3 here is CASSLEASGSTQYF. The CDR3, as DNA: TGCGCCAGCAGCTTGGAAGCCAGCGGGAGTACGCAGTATTTT.

This chain uses TRBV7-8 with TRBJ2-4; 10 bases match TRBD2. The CDR3 runs 18 residues. V shed 4 bases, J shed 2 bases, and the junction held 11 bases outside the gene matches. Germline CDR1 reads SGHVS; CDR2 reads FQNEAQ. CDR3 region: CASSSAAAGGSPKNIQYF. CDR3 nucleotides: TGTGCCAGCAGCTCTGCGGCAGCGGGAGGGTCCCCCAAAAACATTCAGTACTTC.